Shown below are 13 T cell receptor beta chains from a single sample sequenced in a study of shared clonotypes between healthy human individuals. TCRdb keeps only in-frame clones here, not all; method: immunoSEQ multiplex PCR. The repertoire includes 640,000 or so clones, approximately 79% of them detected once, and approximately 1.8% sits in the top ten. Material: memory CD4+ T cells sorted from blood. Specified subset: CD45RA-negative fraction. The receptors come from a woman aged 25 to 39 in good health.

The chain carries TRBV28 and TRBJ2-1; TRBD1 agrees at 8 bases. With V trimmed by 6 bases and J by 8 bases, 18 bases remained unmatched. This CDR3 contains 17 residues. CDR1 MDHEN and CDR2 SYDVKM come from the germline V gene. In DNA, the CDR3 is TGTGCCAGCAGCGCGCCCGATAGGTGGCAGGGGGCACATGAGCAGTTCTTC. This codes for CASSAPDRWQGAHEQFF. The variable domain in full, completed from reference TRBV28 and TRBJ2-1, reads DVKVTQSSRYLVKRTGEKVFLECVQDMDHENMFWYRQDPGLGLRLIYFSYDVKMKEKGDIPEGYSVSREKKERFSLILESASTNQTSMYLCASSAPDRWQGAHEQFFGPGTRLTVL.

The chain recombines TRBV13 with TRBJ2-2, with 14 bases identical to TRBD2. The CDR3 is 18 residues long. Germline V gives CDR1 PRHDT, CDR2 FYEKMQ (reference sequence). Trimming took 5 bases from V and 5 from J; bases not matched to a gene: 10. The CDR3 nucleotides read TGTGCCAGCAGCGTCACGGGACTAGCGGGAGTAGGGACCGGGGAGCTGTTTTTT. This codes for CASSVTGLAGVGTGELFF. The full variable domain, with the rest looked up from reference TRBV13 and TRBJ2-2, is AAGVIQSPRHLIKEKRETATLKCYPIPRHDTVYWYQQGPGQDPQFLISFYEKMQSDKGSIPDRFSAQQFSDYHSELNMSSLELGDSALYFCASSVTGLAGVGTGELFFGEGSRLTVL.

The V and J genes are TRBV4-1 and TRBJ2-5; no clear D gene. The CDR3 is made up of 14 amino acids. The germline gives CDR1 MGHRA, CDR2 YSYEKL. The V end lost 1 base, the J end lost 0 bases, and 6 bases lay between the germline ends. The CDR3 here is CASSQVTYQETQYF. CDR3 bases: TGCGCCAGCAGCCAAGTGACATACCAAGAGACCCAGTACTTC.

The J gene is TRBJ2-2, the V gene TRBV19, with D unresolved. CDR3 length: 14 amino acids. Germline CDR1 reads LNHDA; CDR2 reads SQIVND (reference sequence). V dropped 5 bases and J dropped 4 bases, with 11 bases sitting between them. CDR3 bases: TGTGCCAGTAGTCTCTCGCCGGTCACCGGGGAGCTGTTTTTT. Residues: CASSLSPVTGELFF.

The chain links TRBV28 to TRBJ2-5, with D possibly being TRBD2 (5 bases). Germline CDR1 reads MDHEN; CDR2 reads SYDVKM. Trimming took 6 bases from V and 1 from J, leaving 12 bases between them. This CDR3 has 14 amino acids. This chain's CDR3 is CASSLPRGQETQYF. CDR3 in DNA: TGTGCCAGCAGCTTGCCCCGGGGCCAAGAGACCCAGTACTTC.

DNA for the CDR3: TGTGCCAGCAGCTTCCGTAGCTCCTACGAGCAGTACTTC. It yields the protein CASSFRSSYEQYF. The chain recombines TRBV11-2 with TRBJ2-7; D unresolved. The V and J ends lost 3 bases and 0 bases respectively, with 6 bases between them. The CDR3 has 13 residues. Germline V CDR1 and CDR2: SGHAT, FQNNGV.

V usage is TRBV18 and J usage is TRBJ2-1; 7 bases match TRBD1. From germline, CDR1 is KGHSH and CDR2 LQKENI. V lost 3 bases to trimming and J lost 0 bases; unmatched junction nucleotides: 5. CDR3 length: 16 amino acids. CDR3 DNA sequence: TGTGCCAGCTCACCCGCGGACAGGAGCTCCTACAATGAGCAGTTCTTC. This codes for CASSPADRSSYNEQFF.

This clone occurred once. This sequence joins TRBV9 and TRBJ2-1; D call uncertain. The CDR3 is 14 amino acids. Germline V CDR1 and CDR2: SGDLS, YYNGEE. V was trimmed by 3 bases and J by 6 bases, leaving 13 bases between them. CDR3 in DNA: TGTGCCAGCAGCGCGGCCCCCCCGATCAATGAGCAGTTCTTC. Translated, it gives CASSAAPPINEQFF.

The rearrangement joins TRBV4-1 to TRBJ1-1; D is perhaps TRBD1 (5 bases). The CDR3 contains 15 residues. V shed 2 bases and J shed 0 bases, with 10 bases lying between them. Germline-derived CDR1 and CDR2 are MGHRA and YSYEKL. The CDR3 coding sequence is TGCGCCAGCAGCCAACGGGGCCTTCTGAACACTGAAGCTTTCTTT. It yields the protein CASSQRGLLNTEAFF.

This clone was detected only a few times. The V call is TRBV30, the J call TRBJ1-1; possible D gene TRBD1, 6 bases. Trimming removed 2 bases at V and 5 bases at J, with 9 bases between. Germline lookup yields CDR1 GTSNPN and CDR2 SVGIG (reference sequence). The CDR3 loop spans 12 amino acids. CDR3 sequence (DNA): TGTGCCTGGAGTTTAACAGGGACTGAAGCTTTCTTT. It encodes CAWSLTGTEAFF.

The J gene is TRBJ1-1, the V gene TRBV7-2, with D possibly TRBD1 on 6 matching bases. The V gene lost 2 bases and the J gene lost 3 bases, with 13 bases spanning the gap. The CDR3 totals 15 residues. In germline, CDR1 is SGHTA, CDR2 FQGNSA. CDR3 amino acids: CASSLTGAGYTEAFF. CDR3 DNA: TGTGCCAGCAGCTTAACGGGGGCGGGTTACACTGAAGCTTTCTTT.

The chain uses TRBV4-1 and TRBJ2-7; 9 nucleotides match TRBD1. Trimming cost V 4 bases and J 5 bases; bases outside gene matches: 12. CDR1 is MGHRA, CDR2 YSYEKL, per germline. The CDR3 loop spans 16 amino acids. The CDR3 DNA sequence: TGCGCCAGCAGCCGCATGGGGAGACAGGGGGAGAACGAGCAGTACTTC. The encoded protein is CASSRMGRQGENEQYF.

This rearrangement joins TRBV10-3 to TRBJ2-1; TRBD2 matches 10 bases. V lost 5 bases and J lost 3; bases outside the gene matches: 7. The CDR3 has 16 residues. Germline lookup yields CDR1 ENHRY and CDR2 SYGVKD. The CDR3 loop is CAISFGLAEVYNEQFF. The DNA for the CDR3 is TGTGCCATCAGTTTCGGACTAGCGGAGGTCTACAATGAGCAGTTCTTC.